This TCR beta chain was recovered during a study of blood T cell repertoires in COVID-19. On the study more broadly: Specimens from acute and convalescent COVID-19 originated in the United States, Italy and Spain. Sources were T cells, B-cell-depleted T cells, or PBMCs; the material itself was cDNA or gDNA.

The repertoire was sequenced with immunoSEQ multiplex PCR; TCRdb's copy has only in-frame clones and lacks some. Of some 250,000 clones listed, approximately 86% are singletons. The CDR3 covers 14 residues. V gave up 2 bases and J gave up 5 bases; unmatched junction bases: 5. Germline lookup yields CDR1 LGHDT and CDR2 YNNKEL (reference sequence). What was sequenced was peripheral blood. This chain uses TRBV3-1 (or the pseudogene TRBV3-2) with TRBJ1-1, with 7 nucleotides matching TRBD1. This TCR was sampled from a man in his thirties or forties with active or convalescent COVID-19. Here the CDR3 reads CASSQRDSKTEAFF. In nucleotides, the CDR3 is TGTGCCAGCAGCCAACGGGACAGTAAGACTGAAGCTTTCTTT.